In its sample, the clone carrying this TCR beta chain was seen a few times. This sample is drawn from a study of identical twins. The CDR3 contains 14 residues. V dropped 5 bases and J dropped 2 bases, with 10 bases sitting between them. Germline-derived CDR1 and CDR2 are SEHNR and FQNEAQ (reference sequence). From the 5' RACE reads, TCRdb called clonotypes with MiXCR, one entry per CDR3 protein. Among about 490,000 distinct CDR3 sequences listed, over 12% were seen once. This sample was shared with a second study, whose subject was yellow fever vaccine responses in identical twins. That work states: After vaccination, twins' T cell response reportedly seemed partly convergent, partly personalized.

Source material: CD4+ T cells sorted from blood. The receptor was derived from a woman younger than 30 in good health. The chain combines TRBV7-9 with TRBJ1-5; D is uncertain. In nucleotides, the CDR3 is TGTGCCAGCAGCCCAGGAGAGGGCAATCAGCCCCAGCATTTT. Translation: CASSPGEGNQPQHF.